The 22 T cell receptor beta chains below all came from one sample that was sequenced in a study of blood T cell repertoires in COVID-19 (dated by TCRdb to the early 2020s). Receptor libraries were prepared by the immunoSEQ multiplex PCR assay. TCRdb mirrors the immuneACCESS table, restricted to in-frame sequences. Some clones are absent from its copies; in checked studies, under half trace to an unresolved V gene, and the reason for the others is unknown. Across this sample there are fewer than 80,000 clones, with approximately 86% seen only once. The ten largest clones take up more than 1% of the sample. Sequenced: peripheral blood. The receptors were gathered from a man between 65 and 85 years old with acute or convalescent COVID-19.

The chain employs TRBV6-4 and TRBJ2-3, with a tentative D call TRBD1 (6 bases). CDR3 length: 13 amino acids. Between the trimmed V and J ends, which lost 10 bases and 1 base, there was a span of 12 bases. Per germline, CDR1 MRHNA and CDR2 SNTAGT. The DNA for the CDR3 is TGTGCCACTGGGGGCGCCGGCACAGATACGCAGTATTTT. This encodes CATGGAGTDTQYF.

The chain carries TRBV3-1 (or the pseudogene TRBV3-2) and TRBJ1-3; D not certain. Per germline, CDR1 LGHDT and CDR2 YNNKEL (reference sequence). The CDR3 runs to 16 residues. V was clipped by 4 bases and J by 0 bases, with 13 bases between them. CDR3 loop: CASSLNAADSGNTIYF. CDR3 DNA sequence: TGTGCCAGCAGCCTCAACGCGGCGGACTCTGGAAACACCATATATTTT.

This chain links TRBV10-3 with TRBJ1-3, with TRBD1 identical over 11 bases. This CDR3 spans 14 amino acids. Trimming took 7 bases from V and 3 from J; bases not matched to a gene: 2. The germline CDR1 and CDR2 sequences are ENHRY and SYGVKD. The CDR3 protein is CAITGTGGGNTIYF. CDR3 nucleotide sequence: TGTGCCATCACCGGGACAGGGGGTGGAAACACCATATATTTT.

The count of this clone is one. The chain has TRBV18 and TRBJ1-6; no clear D. This CDR3 is built from 14 residues. V gave up 5 bases and J gave up 0 bases, with 5 bases separating them. From germline, CDR1 is KGHSH and CDR2 LQKENI. CDR3 region: CASSGSSYNSPLHF. The CDR3 bases are TGTGCCAGCTCAGGGAGCTCCTATAATTCACCCCTCCACTTT.

About this clone itself: The germline gene is not matched at one end of the junction; a read error may be the cause. This CDR3 is also generated by other DNA sequences in the sample. J is TRBJ2-2 and V is TRBV29-1, with a tentative D call TRBD1 (5 bases). CDR1 is SQVTM and CDR2 is ANQGSEA in the germline V gene. The CDR3 has 13 residues. The CDR3 nucleotides read TGCAGCGTGACAGAGATTTACACTGGGGAGCTGTTTTTT. Encoded protein: CSVTEIYTGELFF.

CDR3 sequence (DNA): TGTGCCAGCAGCTCGACTAGCGGGAGGACAGATACGCAGTATTTT. This encodes CASSSTSGRTDTQYF. This chain uses TRBV7-3 with TRBJ2-3; TRBD2 aligns across 13 bases. The CDR3 consists of 15 residues. V trimming: 4 bases; J trimming: 3 bases; junction bases outside the gene matches: 1. Germline V CDR1 and CDR2: SGHTA, FQGTGA.

As DNA, the CDR3 is TGCGCCAGCAGCCCAACAGGAAGTAACACTGAAGCTTTCTTT. It specifies CASSPTGSNTEAFF. J is TRBJ1-1 and V is TRBV5-1; tentative D call: TRBD1 (5 bases). CDR1 is SGHRS, CDR2 YFSETQ, per germline. The CDR3 is 14 amino acids. V was cut by 4 bases and J by 2 bases, with 12 bases left in between.

The chain carries TRBV19 and TRBJ2-3, with D uncertain. The CDR3 is 15 residues long. The germline CDR1 and CDR2 sequences are LNHDA and SQIVND (reference sequence). Trimming cost V 2 bases and J 2 bases, with 11 bases left between them. CDR3 loop: CASSITHLLTDTQYF. The CDR3 DNA is TGTGCCAGTAGTATAACGCACTTACTCACAGATACGCAGTATTTT.

This rearrangement joins TRBV19 to TRBJ1-1; 9 bases agree with TRBD1. The CDR3 covers 16 residues. V shed 8 bases and J 0 bases; nucleotides not matched to a gene: 10. Germline CDR1 is LNHDA and CDR2 is SQIVND (reference sequence). CDR3 DNA: TGTGCCAGTTTTGGACAGGGGTTCTCCCTGAACACTGAAGCTTTCTTT. Residues: CASFGQGFSLNTEAFF.

The V gene is TRBV7-3, the J gene TRBJ2-3; D might be TRBD2 (6 bases). Germline CDR1 is SGHTA and CDR2 is FQGTGA. The CDR3 sequence is 14 residues long. Deletions cut 2 bases from V and 5 bases from J, with 11 bases between. CDR3: CASSLGGIRDTQYF. The CDR3 nucleotides read TGTGCCAGCAGCTTAGGCGGGATCAGAGATACGCAGTATTTT. The full variable domain, its missing parts supplied by reference TRBV7-3 and TRBJ2-3, is GAGVSQTPSNKVTEKGKYVELRCDPISGHTALYWYRQSLGQGPEFLIYFQGTGAADDSGLPNDRFFAVRPEGSVSTLKIQRTERGDSAVYLCASSLGGIRDTQYFGPGTRLTVL.

The gene calls are TRBV12-3 or TRBV12-4 and TRBJ2-1; weak D call: TRBD2 (5 bases). Deletions cut 3 bases from V and 14 bases from J, with 14 bases between. CDR3 length equals 12 residues. CDR3: CASSLGGGREFF. The DNA for the CDR3 is TGTGCCAGCAGTTTGGGCGGAGGACGGGAGTTCTTC.

The rearrangement links TRBV2 to TRBJ1-1; 8 nucleotides match TRBD1. CDR3 size: 13 residues. Germline V gives CDR1 SNHLY, CDR2 FYNNEI. The V gene end was trimmed by 6 bases and the J gene end by 7 bases; junction bases not matched to a gene: 7. In DNA, the CDR3 is TGTGCCAGCAGGGCAGGGGGCGTTGGTGAAGCTTTCTTT. Translated: CASRAGGVGEAFF.

This clone was seen once. The V gene is TRBV7-7, the J gene TRBJ2-5; the D gene is possibly TRBD2 (5 bases). CDR3 length: 14 residues. The V end lost 1 base, the J end lost 5 bases, and 11 bases lay between the germline ends. Germline CDR1 reads SSHAT; CDR2 reads FNYEAQ (reference sequence). The CDR3 coding sequence is TGTGCCAGCAGCTTAGGGAAGGGCGGGGAGACCCAGTACTTC. Its protein product is CASSLGKGGETQYF.

The CDR3 sequence: CASSVDGYEQYF. The CDR3 DNA sequence: TGTGCCAGCAGCGTAGACGGTTACGAGCAGTACTTC. J is TRBJ2-7 and V is TRBV9; D unresolved. Trimming cost V 0 bases and J 4 bases, with 5 bases left between them. The CDR3 runs to 12 residues. Germline V gene data show CDR1 as SGDLS and CDR2 as YYNGEE.

V and J are TRBV11-2 and TRBJ1-3; D might be TRBD1 (6 bases). Trimming stripped 3 bases from V and 5 bases from J, with 14 bases between. The CDR3 is 15 amino acids. Germline CDR1 is SGHAT and CDR2 is FQNNGV. In nucleotides, the CDR3 is TGTGCCAGCAGCTTTGACAGGCTAACTCGAAACACCATATATTTT. It codes for CASSFDRLTRNTIYF.

The J gene is TRBJ1-1, the V gene TRBV13; D gene uncertain. This CDR3 contains 11 residues. The germline V gene encodes CDR1 PRHDT and CDR2 FYEKMQ (reference sequence). V lost 6 bases and J 1 base, leaving 3 bases between the germline ends. CDR3 residues: CASSRNTEAFF. CDR3 nucleotides: TGTGCCAGCAGTCGGAACACTGAAGCTTTCTTT.

The rearrangement uses TRBV6-5 and TRBJ2-7; D remains ambiguous. Germline loops: CDR1 MNHEY, CDR2 SVGAGI. CDR3 length equals 16 residues. V was trimmed by 2 bases and J by 0 bases, leaving 14 bases between them. The CDR3 spells CASSYLTATSSYEQYF. The CDR3 DNA reads as TGTGCCAGCAGTTACCTTACAGCTACAAGCTCCTACGAGCAGTACTTC.

This rearrangement joins TRBV3-1 (or the pseudogene TRBV3-2) to TRBJ2-7; the match to TRBD2 covers 8 bases. After removal of 3 bases from V and 2 bases from J, the junction contained 18 bases not matched to a gene. In germline, CDR1 is LGHDT, CDR2 YNNKEL (reference sequence). This CDR3 has 19 residues. CDR3 residues: CASSHYGVWGSGNTYEQYF. In DNA form, the CDR3 reads TGTGCCAGCAGCCACTATGGGGTCTGGGGTAGCGGGAATACCTACGAGCAGTACTTC.

This chain links TRBV30 with TRBJ2-1, with 13 bases fitting TRBD2. V lost 0 bases, J lost 10 bases, and 9 bases stayed unmatched. From germline, CDR1 is GTSNPN and CDR2 SVGIG (reference sequence). This CDR3 contains 16 residues. CDR3 region: CAWSVSRLAGGSEQFF. CDR3 DNA sequence: TGTGCCTGGAGTGTAAGTCGACTAGCGGGGGGAAGCGAGCAGTTCTTC.

The chain recombines TRBV5-1 with TRBJ1-1, with D possibly matching TRBD1 (5 bases). Trimming cost V 4 bases and J 9 bases, with 13 bases left between them. Germline CDR1 SGHRS, CDR2 YFSETQ. The length of the CDR3 is 12 residues. The CDR3 region is CASSEQDTQAFF. CDR3 DNA: TGCGCCAGCAGCGAACAGGACACACAAGCTTTCTTT.

The chain joins TRBV29-1 to TRBJ1-3; weak D call: TRBD1 (6 bases). Germline V gene sequence: CDR1 SQVTM, CDR2 ANQGSEA. V was shortened by 7 bases and J by 0 bases, with 16 bases between the two germline ends. The CDR3 spans 15 residues. The CDR3 region has the DNA TGCAGCGCCCAAGTGGACAGTTTCTCTGGAAACACCATATATTTT. Protein sequence: CSAQVDSFSGNTIYF. The entire variable domain, with the rest obtained from reference TRBV29-1 and TRBJ1-3, is as follows: SAVISQKPSRDICQRGTSLTIQCQVDSQVTMMFWYRQQPGQSLTLIATANQGSEATYESGFVIDKFPISRPNLTFSTLTVSNMSPEDSSIYLCSAQVDSFSGNTIYFGEGSWLTVV.

This clone was counted a few times. The V and J genes are TRBV5-6 and TRBJ1-1; D gene uncertain. Germline V lookup: CDR1 SGHDT, CDR2 YYEEEE. This CDR3 spans 12 amino acids. Trimming took off 1 base at V and 4 bases at J, with 5 bases between the two ends. CDR3: CASSLLATEAFF. In DNA form, the CDR3 reads TGTGCCAGCAGCTTGTTGGCCACTGAAGCTTTCTTT.